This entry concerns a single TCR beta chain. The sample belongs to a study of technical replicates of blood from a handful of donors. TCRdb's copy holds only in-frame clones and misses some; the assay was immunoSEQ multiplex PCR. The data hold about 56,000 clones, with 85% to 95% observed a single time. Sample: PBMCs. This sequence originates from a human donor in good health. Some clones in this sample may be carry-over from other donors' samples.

CDR3 sequence: CSVGVQGGGQPQHF. Written as DNA, the CDR3 is TGCAGCGTCGGAGTACAGGGAGGGGGTCAGCCCCAGCATTTT. The chain joins TRBV29-1 to TRBJ1-5; a possible D gene is TRBD1 (6 bases). There are 14 residues in the CDR3. Germline values: CDR1 SQVTM, CDR2 ANQGSEA. Trimming removed 6 bases from V and 6 bases from J, with 18 bases in between.